This is a list of T cell receptor beta chains from one sample in a study of CD8 T cells in ankylosing spondylitis. TCRdb reprocessed the 5' RACE reads via MiXCR and lists one record per CDR3 protein. The sample has roughly 7,300 distinct CDR3 sequences, 8.2% seen once; the top ten hold under 25%. Sequencing was done on a sample of blood, either unsorted or a sorted T cell fraction (not recorded which). The receptors shown here come from a male donor with ankylosing spondylitis or in good health (not recorded which). Each CDR3 is given with its conserved first and last residue. A D gene is named only where the DNA matches it firmly. Clone size is given for some rows only: seen once, a few or many times, or a class if the clone is expanded.

V	D	J	size	DNA	CDR3
TRBV9	TRBD2	TRBJ2-3	medium-sized	TGTGCCAGCAGCGTAGAACTAGCGGGATCAGATACGCAGTATTTT	CASSVELAGSDTQYF
TRBV21-1	-	TRBJ1-2	many	TGCCTAAAACCTGGGGGTCTGGGGATACGACGTTCTAACTATGGCTACACCTTC	CLKPGGLGIRRSNYGYTF
TRBV9	-	TRBJ2-4	-	TGTGCCAGCAGCGATATTTTGGGCATTCAGTACTTC	CASSDILGIQYF
TRBV9	-	TRBJ2-1	many	TGTGCCAGCAGCCCCCGGGGACGTGGAGCTTACAATGAGCAGTTCTTC	CASSPRGRGAYNEQFF
TRBV9	TRBD2	TRBJ2-1	medium-sized	TGTGCCAGCAGCGCCCACCAGTCAGGGTCTGAACTAGCGGGAGGGCCCTATGAGCAGTTCTTC	CASSAHQSGSELAGGPYEQFF
TRBV9	-	TRBJ1-1	medium-sized	TGTGCCAGCAGCGACCCACCGGATACTGAAGCTTTCTTT	CASSDPPDTEAFF
TRBV9	-	TRBJ1-1	medium-sized	TGTGCCAGCAGCGCAGCCGGGACCGGGAACACTGAAGCTTTCTTT	CASSAAGTGNTEAFF
TRBV9	TRBD2	TRBJ2-1	few	TGTGCCAGCAGCGCCCCGCGGGAACAAACTAGCGGGAGGCCTGAGCAGTTCTTC	CASSAPREQTSGRPEQFF
TRBV9	TRBD1	TRBJ1-3	medium-sized	TGTGCCAGCAGCGGAGACAGGGCTGGAAACACCATATATTTT	CASSGDRAGNTIYF
TRBV9	-	TRBJ2-6	few	TGTGCCAGCAGCCCAGAGGGTATGCCCTCTGGGGCCAACGTCCTGACTTTC	CASSPEGMPSGANVLTF
TRBV9	TRBD1	TRBJ1-2	medium-sized	TGTGCCAGCAGCAGCCGGACAGGGGGCAACTATGGCTACACCTTC	CASSSRTGGNYGYTF
TRBV9	-	TRBJ2-1	medium-sized	TGTGCCAGCAGCGACGGGGGTGAGCAGTTCTTC	CASSDGGEQFF
TRBV9	-	TRBJ2-1	-	TGTGCCAGCAGCGTAGGGGACGGCTACAATGAGCAGTTCTTC	CASSVGDGYNEQFF
TRBV9	-	TRBJ1-2	many	TGTGCCAGCAGCGAAGGGGCAGCTAACTATGGCTACACCTTC	CASSEGAANYGYTF
TRBV27	-	TRBJ2-3	many	TGTGCCAGATTGATAGATACGCAGTATTTT	CARLIDTQYF
TRBV9	-	TRBJ1-1	medium-sized	TGTGCCAGCAGCGTTGGGTGGCGGCAGAACACTGAAGCTTTCTTT	CASSVGWRQNTEAFF